The source of this T cell receptor beta chain is a study of blood T cell repertoires in COVID-19. The wider study: Material from acute and convalescent COVID-19 was sourced from the United States, Italy and Spain. PBMCs, B-cell-depleted T cells, or T cells were the source of the cDNA or gDNA that made up the material.

Concerning this clone itself: One junction end disagrees with the germline gene, perhaps due to a read error.

Authors' processing steps: Cell counts per sample came from amplifying reference gene primers. This table comes from immunoSEQ multiplex PCR, and its TCRdb copy is limited to in-frame clones, with some not included. That table supplies the V and J calls and clone size; D and trimming were determined from the DNA. There are about 270,000 clones in the sample; about four fifths occur only once, and around 1.6% lies in the top ten. The CDR3 extends over 16 amino acids. The germline gives CDR1 SSHAT, CDR2 FNYEAQ (reference sequence). The sequenced material came from peripheral blood. The sequence derives from a human donor with COVID-19, enrolled during active disease. The donor label of this sample is uncertain. The chain recombines TRBV7-7 with TRBJ2-7, with 9 bases lining up with TRBD2. CDR3 region: CASSPSWESTSGEQYF. In DNA form, the CDR3 reads TGTGCTAGCAGCCCCTCGTGGGAGTCGACTAGCGGCGAGCAGTACTTC.